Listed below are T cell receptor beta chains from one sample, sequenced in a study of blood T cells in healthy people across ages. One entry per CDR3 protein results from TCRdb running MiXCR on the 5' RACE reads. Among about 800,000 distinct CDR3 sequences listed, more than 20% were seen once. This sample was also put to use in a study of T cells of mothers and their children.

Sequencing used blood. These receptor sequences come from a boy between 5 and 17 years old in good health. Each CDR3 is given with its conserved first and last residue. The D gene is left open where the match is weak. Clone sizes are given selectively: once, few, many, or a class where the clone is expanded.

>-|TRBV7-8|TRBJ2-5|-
CASSLEWGGLETQYF
TGTGCCAGCAGCTTAGAATGGGGGGGCCTTGAGACCCAGTACTTC
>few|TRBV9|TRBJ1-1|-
CASSVGPGGEAFF
-
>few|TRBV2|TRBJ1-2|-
CASSEAGTNYGYTF
TGTGCCAGCAGTGAAGCAGGTACCAACTATGGCTACACCTTC
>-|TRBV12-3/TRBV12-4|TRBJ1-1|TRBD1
CASRGTGVTEAFF
TGTGCCAGCAGGGGGACAGGGGTCACTGAAGCTTTCTTT
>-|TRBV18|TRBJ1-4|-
CASSFGREKLFF
TGTGCCAGCTCATTCGGGCGTGAAAAACTGTTTTTT
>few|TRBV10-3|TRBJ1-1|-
CAISDGYTEAFF
TGTGCCATCAGTGATGGTTACACTGAAGCTTTCTTT
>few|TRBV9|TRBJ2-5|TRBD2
CASSGTSGHQETQYF
TGTGCCAGCAGCGGGACTAGCGGACACCAAGAGACCCAGTACTTC
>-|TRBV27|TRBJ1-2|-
CASSPLSLGNGYTF
TGTGCCAGCAGCCCACTTAGTTTAGGCAACGGCTACACCTTC
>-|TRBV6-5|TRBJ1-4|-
CASRPGGRNEKLFF
TGTGCCAGCAGACCCGGGGGTAGGAATGAAAAACTGTTTTTT
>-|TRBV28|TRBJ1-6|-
CASSLSWDDSPLHF
TGTGCCAGCAGTTTAAGTTGGGACGATTCACCCCTCCACTTT
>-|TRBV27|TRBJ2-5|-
CASSLSGIQETQYF
TGTGCCAGCAGTTTATCAGGGATCCAAGAGACCCAGTACTTC
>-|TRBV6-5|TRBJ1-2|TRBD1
CASRTRTGNYGYTF
TGTGCCAGCAGAACCCGGACAGGGAACTATGGCTACACCTTC
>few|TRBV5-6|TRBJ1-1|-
CASSLWTGRVTEAFF
TGTGCCAGCAGCTTGTGGACCGGTCGCGTCACTGAAGCTTTCTTT
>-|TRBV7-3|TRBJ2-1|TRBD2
CASSLKVSGRYEQFF
TGTGCCAGCAGCTTAAAGGTTAGCGGGAGATATGAGCAGTTCTTC
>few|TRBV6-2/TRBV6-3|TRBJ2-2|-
CASSSNRVNTGELFF
TGTGCCAGCAGTTCGAATCGGGTGAACACCGGGGAGCTGTTTTTT
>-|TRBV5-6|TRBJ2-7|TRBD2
CASSSDRAGGLSYEQYF
TGTGCCAGCAGCTCGGATCGGGCGGGAGGGCTCTCCTACGAGCAGTACTTC
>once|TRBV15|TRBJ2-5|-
CATSRGSGETQYF
TGTGCCACCAGCAGAGGGTCGGGGGAGACCCAGTACTTC
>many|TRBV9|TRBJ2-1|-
CASSVGAFNEQFF
TGTGCCAGCAGCGTAGGAGCATTCAATGAGCAGTTCTTC
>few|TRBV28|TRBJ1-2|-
CASSFSASYGYTF
TGTGCCAGCAGTTTCTCGGCCAGCTATGGCTACACCTTC
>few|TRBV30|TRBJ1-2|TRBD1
CAWHRGRSYGYTF
TGTGCCTGGCACAGGGGGAGATCCTATGGCTACACCTTC
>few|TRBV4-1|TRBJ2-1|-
CASSRRGTDNEQFF
TGCGCCAGCAGTCGACGGGGGACGGACAATGAGCAGTTCTTC
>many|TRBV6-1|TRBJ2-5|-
CASSGTEGLSFKYQETQYF
TGTGCCAGCAGTGGGACCGAAGGGCTTTCCTTTAAGTACCAAGAGACCCAGTACTTC
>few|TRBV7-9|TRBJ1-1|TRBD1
CASSPRDSLRNTEAFF
TGTGCCAGCAGCCCTCGGGACAGCCTGAGGAACACTGAAGCTTTCTTT
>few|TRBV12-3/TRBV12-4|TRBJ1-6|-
CASSPEGIGSPLHF
TGTGCCAGCAGTCCGGAGGGGATCGGTTCACCCCTCCACTTT
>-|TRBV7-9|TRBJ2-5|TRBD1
CASSLAPVAGGKETQYF
TGTGCCAGCAGCTTAGCCCCCGTTGCAGGGGGCAAAGAGACCCAGTACTTC
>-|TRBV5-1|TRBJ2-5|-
CASSLDLKTQYF
TGCGCCAGCAGCTTGGATTTGAAGACCCAGTACTTC
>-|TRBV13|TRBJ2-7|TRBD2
CASSLGGRASGYEQYF
TGTGCCAGCAGCTTAGGTGGGAGGGCCTCGGGCTACGAGCAGTACTTC
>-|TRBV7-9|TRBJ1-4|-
CASSSGRLGHNEKLFF
TGTGCCAGCAGCTCGGGCCGTTTAGGTCATAATGAAAAACTGTTTTTT
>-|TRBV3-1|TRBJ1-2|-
CASSQAGIQGFGYGYTF
TGTGCCAGCAGCCAAGCGGGAATACAGGGCTTCGGATATGGCTACACCTTC
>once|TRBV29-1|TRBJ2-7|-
CSVEDRGSGYETVQYF
TGCAGCGTTGAAGATCGGGGCAGTGGATACGAAACGGTGCAGTACTTC
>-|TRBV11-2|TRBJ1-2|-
CASSLPGDSYGYTF
TGTGCCAGCAGCTTACCGGGGGACTCCTATGGCTACACCTTC
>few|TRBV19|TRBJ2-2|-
CASSDSSGYTGELFF
TGTGCCAGTAGTGACTCAAGCGGGTACACCGGGGAGCTGTTTTTT
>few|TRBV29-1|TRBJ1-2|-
CSAPGSGGYTF
TGCAGCGCTCCCGGGTCGGGTGGCTACACCTTC
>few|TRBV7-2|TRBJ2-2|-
CAGRDISVTGELFF
TGTGCCGGACGGGACATCTCGGTCACCGGGGAGCTGTTTTTT
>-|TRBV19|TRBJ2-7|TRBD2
CASSFQRGTSYEQYF
TGTGCCAGTAGTTTTCAGCGGGGGACTTCCTACGAGCAGTACTTC
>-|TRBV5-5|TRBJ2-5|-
CASSPRAGWETQSF
TGTGCCAGCAGCCCAAGGGCAGGGTGGGAGACCCAGTCCTTC
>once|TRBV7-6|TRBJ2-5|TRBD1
CASSTRRGPHSYGQYF
TGTGCCAGCAGCACTCGTAGGGGGCCCCACTCCTACGGGCAGTACTTC
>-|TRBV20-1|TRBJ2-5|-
CSARDREGPETQYF
TGCAGTGCTAGAGATCGCGAAGGCCCGGAGACCCAGTACTTC
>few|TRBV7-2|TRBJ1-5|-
CASSWGGEIYQPQHF
TGTGCCAGCAGCTGGGGGGGGGAAATTTATCAGCCCCAGCATTTT
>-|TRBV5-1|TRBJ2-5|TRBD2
CASSSGLFDQETQYF
TGCGCCAGCAGCTCGGGACTATTCGACCAAGAGACCCAGTACTTC
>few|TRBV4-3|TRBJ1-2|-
CASSQEVLWLATF
TGCGCCAGCAGCCAAGAGGTCCTTTGGCTTGCCACCTTC
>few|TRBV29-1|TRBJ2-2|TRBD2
CSVESGGGLTGELFF
TGCAGCGTTGAGTCGGGGGGTGGTTTGACCGGGGAGCTGTTTTTT
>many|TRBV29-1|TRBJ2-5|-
CSVAGLEQETQYF
TGCAGCGTAGCCGGTTTGGAGCAAGAGACCCAGTACTTC
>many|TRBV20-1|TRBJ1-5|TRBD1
CSATSGTGGHQPQHF
TGCAGTGCTACTTCCGGGACAGGGGGCCATCAGCCCCAGCATTTT
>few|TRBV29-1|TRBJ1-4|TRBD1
CSVDTATGPNEKLFF
TGCAGCGTCGACACGGCGACAGGGCCTAATGAAAAACTGTTTTTT
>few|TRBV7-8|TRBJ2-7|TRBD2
CASSLRGERGNYEQYF
TGTGCCAGCAGCTTACGTGGGGAGCGGGGGAACTACGAGCAGTACTTC
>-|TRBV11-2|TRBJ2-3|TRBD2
CASSFEGLAGGDTQYF
TGTGCCAGCAGCTTCGAAGGTCTAGCGGGAGGGGATACGCAGTATTTT
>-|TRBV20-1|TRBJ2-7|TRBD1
CSAQEGQGKIGYEQYF
TGCAGTGCTCAAGAGGGACAGGGGAAAATTGGCTACGAGCAGTACTTC
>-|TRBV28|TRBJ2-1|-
CASSRGYENNEQFF
TGTGCCAGCAGCCGAGGGTATGAGAACAATGAGCAGTTCTTC
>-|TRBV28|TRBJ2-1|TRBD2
CASERGVTNEQFF
TGTGCCAGTGAGCGGGGGGTCACCAATGAGCAGTTCTTC
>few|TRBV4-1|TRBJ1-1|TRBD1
CASSHDRVGTEAFF
TGCGCCAGCAGCCACGACAGGGTGGGCACTGAAGCTTTCTTT
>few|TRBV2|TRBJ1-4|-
CASSEVALGNEKLFF
TGTGCCAGCAGTGAAGTGGCTCTCGGGAATGAAAAACTGTTTTTT
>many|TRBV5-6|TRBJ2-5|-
CASSLVGQQETQYF
TGTGCCAGCAGCTTGGTTGGACAACAAGAGACCCAGTACTTC
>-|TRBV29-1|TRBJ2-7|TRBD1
CSVGQGYNEQYF
TGCAGCGTCGGACAGGGTTATAACGAGCAGTACTTC
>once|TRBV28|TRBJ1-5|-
CAIGGNLGGHQPQHF
TGTGCCATCGGAGGGAATCTGGGGGGACATCAGCCCCAGCATTTT
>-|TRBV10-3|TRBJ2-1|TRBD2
CAISRPSSGGHNEQFF
TGTGCCATCAGTCGCCCATCTAGCGGGGGACACAATGAGCAGTTCTTC
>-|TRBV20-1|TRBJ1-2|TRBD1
CSAVSDDRVVVYGYTF
TGCAGTGCTGTAAGCGACGACAGGGTGGTGGTCTATGGCTACACCTTC